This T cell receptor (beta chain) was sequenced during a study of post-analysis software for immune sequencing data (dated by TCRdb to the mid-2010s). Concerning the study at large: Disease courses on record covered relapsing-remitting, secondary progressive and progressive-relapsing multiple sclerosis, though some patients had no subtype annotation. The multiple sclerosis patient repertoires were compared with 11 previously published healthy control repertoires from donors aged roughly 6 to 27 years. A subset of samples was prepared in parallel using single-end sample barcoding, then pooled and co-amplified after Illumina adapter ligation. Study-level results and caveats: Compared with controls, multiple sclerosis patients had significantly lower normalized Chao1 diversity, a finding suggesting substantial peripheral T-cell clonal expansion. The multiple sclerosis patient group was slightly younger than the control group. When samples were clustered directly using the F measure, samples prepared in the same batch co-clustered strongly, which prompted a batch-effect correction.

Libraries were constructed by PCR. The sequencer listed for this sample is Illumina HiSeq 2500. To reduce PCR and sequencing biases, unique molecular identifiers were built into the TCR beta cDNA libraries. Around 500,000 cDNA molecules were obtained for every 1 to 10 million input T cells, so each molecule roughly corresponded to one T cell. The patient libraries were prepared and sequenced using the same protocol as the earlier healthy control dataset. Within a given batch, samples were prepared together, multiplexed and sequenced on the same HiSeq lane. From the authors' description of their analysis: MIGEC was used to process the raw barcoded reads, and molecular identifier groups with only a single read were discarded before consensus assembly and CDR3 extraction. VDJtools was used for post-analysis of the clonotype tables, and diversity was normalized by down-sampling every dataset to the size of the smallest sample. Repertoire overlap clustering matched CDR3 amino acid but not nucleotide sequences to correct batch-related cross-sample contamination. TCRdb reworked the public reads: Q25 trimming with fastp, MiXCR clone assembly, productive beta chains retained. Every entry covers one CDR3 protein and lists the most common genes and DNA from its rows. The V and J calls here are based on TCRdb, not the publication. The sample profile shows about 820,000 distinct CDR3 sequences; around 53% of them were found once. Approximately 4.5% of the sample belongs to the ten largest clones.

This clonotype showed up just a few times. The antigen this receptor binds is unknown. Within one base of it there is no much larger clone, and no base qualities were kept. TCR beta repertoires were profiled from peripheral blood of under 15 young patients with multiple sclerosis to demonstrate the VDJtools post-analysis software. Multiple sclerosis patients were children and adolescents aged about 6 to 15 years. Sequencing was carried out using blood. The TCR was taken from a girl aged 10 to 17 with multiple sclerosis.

The CDR3 loop reads CASSGQVSSEAFF. The DNA sequence is given as TGTGCCAGCAGCGGACAGGTTAGCTCTGAAGCTTTCTTT. The V and J segments used are TRBV13 and TRBJ1-1; 7 central nucleotides agree with TRBD1. The CDR3 covers 13 residues, taking in both the cysteine and the phenylalanine. Only the CDR3 part of the read is kept: 39 bases, read in frame from the first base. V is trimmed back by 5 bases and J by 6 bases, and the junction contains 6 bases that no gene match accounts for. The germline V gene (reference sequence) specifies PRHDT as CDR1 and FYEKMQ as CDR2.